The 17 T cell receptor beta chains reported below all come from one sample, sequenced in a study of T cells expressing NK-cell markers. TCRdb reprocessed the 5' RACE reads and stores each CDR3 protein as one record, lacking DNA. The sample features about 540,000 distinct CDR3 sequences, with less than 4.5% in its top ten. Sequencing was carried out using blood T cells: a sorted CD56 or NKG2C T cell subset, CD4+ or CD8+ T cells, or bulk PBMC T cells (not recorded which). The receptor source for this set is a man younger than 30 in good health.

The J gene is TRBJ1-3, the V gene TRBV20-1. CDR1 and CDR2 (germline): DFQATT, SNEGSKA (reference sequence). CDR3 length: 16 residues. The CDR3 reads CSARDRAASSGNTIYF.

The rearrangement links TRBV27 to TRBJ2-4; TCRdb calls TRBD1, which cannot be checked without DNA. The CDR3 spans 14 residues. Germline V CDR1 and CDR2: MNHEY, SMNVEV (reference sequence). The CDR3 sequence: CASRRDRGGHIQYF.

The chain is built from TRBV7-2 and TRBJ2-7; absent DNA, TCRdb's TRBD1 call cannot be checked. The CDR3 extends over 15 amino acids. The germline V gene has CDR1 SGHTA and CDR2 FQGNSA. The CDR3 protein is CASSSHSVTGYEQYF.

The chain couples TRBV15 to TRBJ2-7; TCRdb returns TRBD1, unconfirmable since there is no DNA. The germline V gene has CDR1 LNHNV and CDR2 YYDKDF (reference sequence). There are 13 residues in the CDR3. The CDR3 loop is CATRGQGWGEQYF.

This chain joins TRBV27 and TRBJ2-5. The V gene's germline CDR1 is MNHEY and CDR2 SMNVEV (reference sequence). The CDR3 runs to 13 residues. The CDR3 protein is CASSFSIGETQYF.

The chain is built from TRBV5-1 and TRBJ1-2. Germline assignment: CDR1 SGHRS and CDR2 YFSETQ. The CDR3 runs to 16 residues. The CDR3 is CASSPEAGRGSYGYTF.

The J gene is TRBJ2-3, the V gene TRBV5-1. CDR1 and CDR2 from the germline V gene are SGHRS and YFSETQ. This CDR3 region has 12 residues. The CDR3 spells CASHRSTDTQYF.

The chain couples TRBV7-9 to TRBJ2-4; TCRdb gives TRBD1 as the D gene, but with no DNA this cannot be confirmed. The CDR3 is made up of 15 amino acids. In germline, CDR1 is SEHNR, CDR2 FQNEAQ (reference sequence). The CDR3 here is CASSSRTGVRNIQYF.

This chain joins TRBV7-6 and TRBJ2-1. The CDR3 spans 16 residues. Looked up from germline, CDR1 is SGHVS and CDR2 is FNYEAQ. The CDR3: CASSSTAHRGNNEQFF.

The chain employs TRBV28 and TRBJ2-4; without DNA, the TCRdb call of TRBD2 cannot be checked. Germline values: CDR1 MDHEN, CDR2 SYDVKM. This CDR3 has 15 amino acids. The chain's CDR3 is CASSPLGTTKNIQYF.

This chain joins TRBV15 and TRBJ2-5. The CDR3 runs to 11 residues. Germline CDR1 is LNHNV and CDR2 is YYDKDF (reference sequence). CDR3 residues: CATSYTETQYF.

The rearrangement links TRBV24-1 to TRBJ2-1; the TCRdb D gene call, TRBD1, has no DNA to confirm it. This CDR3 has 16 residues. Per germline, CDR1 KGHDR and CDR2 SFDVKD. The CDR3 sequence: CATSDPTGSSYNEQFF.

V usage is TRBV20-1 and J usage is TRBJ2-1; checking the TCRdb D call of TRBD2 is not possible without DNA. In germline, CDR1 is DFQATT, CDR2 SNEGSKA (reference sequence). The CDR3 spans 15 residues. The CDR3 loop is CSARDQGSGRTEQFF.

V usage is TRBV6-2 or TRBV6-3 and J usage is TRBJ2-7; TCRdb lists TRBD1, though no DNA is available to test this call. Germline-derived CDR1 and CDR2 are MNHEY and SVGEGT. The CDR3 length is 16 residues. The CDR3 here is CASSYSKGRNAYEQYF.

The V gene is TRBV11-1, the J gene TRBJ2-3; the TCRdb D gene call, TRBD1, has no DNA to confirm it. Germline values: CDR1 SGHAT, CDR2 FQDESV (reference sequence). The CDR3 runs 17 residues. CDR3 loop: CASSLASTGAGADTQYF.

The chain carries TRBV6-5 and TRBJ1-5; the TRBD1 assignment by TCRdb is unverifiable without DNA. This CDR3 region has 16 residues. The germline CDR1 and CDR2 sequences are MNHEY and SVGAGI. Here the CDR3 reads CATSTPTGSNNQPQHF.

The chain has TRBV5-1 and TRBJ2-3; the D gene TCRdb calls, TRBD2, cannot be checked with no DNA. Per the germline V gene, CDR1 is SGHRS and CDR2 is YFSETQ. The CDR3 loop spans 16 amino acids. CDR3 protein: CASSDGSWMHTDTQYF.